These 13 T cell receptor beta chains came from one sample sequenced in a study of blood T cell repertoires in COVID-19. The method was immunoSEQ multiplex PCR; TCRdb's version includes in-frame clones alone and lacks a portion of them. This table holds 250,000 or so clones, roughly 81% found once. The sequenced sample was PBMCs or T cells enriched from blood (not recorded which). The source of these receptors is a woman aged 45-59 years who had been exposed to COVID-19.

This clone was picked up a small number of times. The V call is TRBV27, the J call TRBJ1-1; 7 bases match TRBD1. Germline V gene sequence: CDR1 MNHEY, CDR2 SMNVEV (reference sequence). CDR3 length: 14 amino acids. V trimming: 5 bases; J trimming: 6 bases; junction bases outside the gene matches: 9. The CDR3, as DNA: TGTGCCAGCAGTCAGGGACAGCCCCTCTCTGAAGCTTTCTTT. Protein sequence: CASSQGQPLSEAFF.

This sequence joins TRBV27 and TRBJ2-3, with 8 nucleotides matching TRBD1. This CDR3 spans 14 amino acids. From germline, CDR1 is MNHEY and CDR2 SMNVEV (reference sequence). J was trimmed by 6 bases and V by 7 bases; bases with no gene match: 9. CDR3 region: CASTTQGADDTQYF. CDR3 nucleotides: TGTGCCAGCACTACCCAGGGGGCGGATGATACGCAGTATTTT.

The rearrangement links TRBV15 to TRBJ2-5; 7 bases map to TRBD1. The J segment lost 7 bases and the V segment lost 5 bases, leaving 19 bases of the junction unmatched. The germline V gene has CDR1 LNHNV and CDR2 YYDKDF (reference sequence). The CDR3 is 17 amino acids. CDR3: CATSGGSTGFGVGTQYF. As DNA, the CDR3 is TGTGCCACCAGCGGAGGTTCGACAGGGTTTGGGGTCGGGACCCAGTACTTC.

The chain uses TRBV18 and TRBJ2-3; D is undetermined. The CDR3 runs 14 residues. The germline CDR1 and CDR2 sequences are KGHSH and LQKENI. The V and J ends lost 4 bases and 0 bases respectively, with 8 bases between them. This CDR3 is CASSLTESTDTQYF. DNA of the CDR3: TGTGCCAGCTCACTAACCGAGAGCACAGATACGCAGTATTTT. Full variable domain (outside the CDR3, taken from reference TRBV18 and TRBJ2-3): NAGVMQNPRHLVRRRGQEARLRCSPMKGHSHVYWYRQLPEEGLKFMVYLQKENIIDESGMPKERFSAEFPKEGPSILRIQQVVRGDSAAYFCASSLTESTDTQYFGPGTRLTVL.

The CDR3 DNA is TGCGCCAGCAGCTATTCCGGGACAGGGGTTCAGCCCCAGCATTTT. It translates to CASSYSGTGVQPQHF. V usage is TRBV10-2 and J usage is TRBJ1-5; 10 bases are shared with TRBD1. Germline values: CDR1 WSHSY, CDR2 SAAADI. Trimming removed 6 bases from V and 6 bases from J; junction bases left unmatched: 8. This CDR3 is built from 15 residues.

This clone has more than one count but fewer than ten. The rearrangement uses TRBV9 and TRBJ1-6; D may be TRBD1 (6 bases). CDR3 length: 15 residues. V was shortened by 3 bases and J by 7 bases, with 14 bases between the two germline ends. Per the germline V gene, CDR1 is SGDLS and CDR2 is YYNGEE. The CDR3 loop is CASSEGGLGNSPLHF. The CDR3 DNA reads TGTGCCAGCAGCGAGGGGGGGCTGGGCAATTCACCCCTCCACTTT. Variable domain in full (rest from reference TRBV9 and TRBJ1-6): DSGVTQTPKHLITATGQRVTLRCSPRSGDLSVYWYQQSLDQGLQFLIQYYNGEERAKGNILERFSAQQFPDLHSELNLSSLELGDSALYFCASSEGGLGNSPLHFGNGTRLTVT.

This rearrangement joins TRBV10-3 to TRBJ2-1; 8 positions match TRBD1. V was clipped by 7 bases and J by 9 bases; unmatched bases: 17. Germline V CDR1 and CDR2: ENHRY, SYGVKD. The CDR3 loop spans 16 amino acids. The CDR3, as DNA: TGTGCCATCACCGACTCCGGGACAGGCGCCACGGGTGAGCAGTTCTTC. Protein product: CAITDSGTGATGEQFF.

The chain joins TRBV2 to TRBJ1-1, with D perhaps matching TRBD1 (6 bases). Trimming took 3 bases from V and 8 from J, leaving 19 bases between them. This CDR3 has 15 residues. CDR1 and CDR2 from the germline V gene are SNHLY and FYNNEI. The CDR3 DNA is TGTGCCAGCAGTGATATCCCACCCAAAGACAGGGAAGCTTTCTTT. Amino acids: CASSDIPPKDREAFF.

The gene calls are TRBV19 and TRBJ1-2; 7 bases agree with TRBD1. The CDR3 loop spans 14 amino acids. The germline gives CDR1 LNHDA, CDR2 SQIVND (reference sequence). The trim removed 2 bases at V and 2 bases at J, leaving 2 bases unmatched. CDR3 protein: CASSIRDSNYGYTF. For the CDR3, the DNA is TGTGCCAGTAGTATACGGGACAGCAACTATGGCTACACCTTC.

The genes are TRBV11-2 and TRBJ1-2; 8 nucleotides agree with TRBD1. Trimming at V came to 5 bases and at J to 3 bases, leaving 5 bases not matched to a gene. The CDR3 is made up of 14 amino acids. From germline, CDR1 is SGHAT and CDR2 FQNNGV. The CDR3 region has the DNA TGTGCCAGCAGCGCGTTGACAGGGGACTATGGCTACACCTTC. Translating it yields CASSALTGDYGYTF.

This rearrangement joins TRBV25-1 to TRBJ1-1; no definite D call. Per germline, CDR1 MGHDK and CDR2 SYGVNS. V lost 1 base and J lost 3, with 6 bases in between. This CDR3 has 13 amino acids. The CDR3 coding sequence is TGTGCCAGCAGTGAATTTCCGGACACTGAAGCTTTCTTT. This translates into CASSEFPDTEAFF.

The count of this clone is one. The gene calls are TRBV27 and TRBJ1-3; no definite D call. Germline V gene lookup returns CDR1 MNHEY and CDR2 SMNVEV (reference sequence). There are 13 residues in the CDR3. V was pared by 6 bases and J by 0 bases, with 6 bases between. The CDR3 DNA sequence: TGTGCCAGCAGAGAGTTCTCTGGAAACACCATATATTTT. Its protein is CASREFSGNTIYF.

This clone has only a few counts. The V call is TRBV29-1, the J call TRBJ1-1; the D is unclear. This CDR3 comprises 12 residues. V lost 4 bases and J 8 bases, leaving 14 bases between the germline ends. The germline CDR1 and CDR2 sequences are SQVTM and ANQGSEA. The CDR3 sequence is CSVGPGPPEAFF. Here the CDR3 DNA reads TGCAGCGTTGGTCCAGGCCCACCGGAAGCTTTCTTT. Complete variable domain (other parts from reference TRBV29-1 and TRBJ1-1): SAVISQKPSRDICQRGTSLTIQCQVDSQVTMMFWYRQQPGQSLTLIATANQGSEATYESGFVIDKFPISRPNLTFSTLTVSNMSPEDSSIYLCSVGPGPPEAFFGQGTRLTVV.